This T cell receptor beta chain was obtained from a study of blood T cell repertoires in COVID-19 (dated by TCRdb to 2018 to 2020). Looking at the study overall: Samples from collaborators originated in the United States, Italy and Spain and spanned both the acute and convalescent phases of COVID-19. The material from the prospective study consisted of cDNA or gDNA derived from T cells, B-cell-depleted T cells, or PBMCs. The dataset comprised deeply sampled blood TCRbeta repertoires from subjects exposed to, actively infected with, or recovered from COVID-19. The repertoires were released in a freely available public database meant as a resource for research on the immune response to SARS-CoV-2. Samples were obtained from the ongoing ImmuneRACE study (first 160 participants) and from 950 to 1,500 subjects provided by 6 global collaborators. A de-identified subject ID, COVID-19 status, age in years and sex were almost always included in the sample metadata. HLA class I and class II types, where available, came from metadata supplied by the sample provider rather than from assay-based typing.

The immunoSEQ Assay, a bias-controlled multiplex PCR, was used to amplify TCRbeta CDR3 regions from genomic DNA. As for the original processing: The number of nucleated cells in each sample was estimated from the amplification of reference gene primers within the assay. To quantify the absolute abundance of each unique TCRbeta CDR3 rearrangement, sequence reads were collapsed and filtered. Productive Simpson clonality was computed per sample as the square root of Simpson's diversity index over productive rearrangements. TCRdb holds this immuneACCESS table with in-frame rearrangements only. Some clones are missing; in checked studies, unresolved V genes explain under half, and the rest has no known cause. The V and J calls and clone size come from that table; D and trimming were worked out from the DNA. Present in this sample are fewer than 250,000 clones, around four fifths of which were seen just once. Of the sample, around 6.4% is held by the ten largest clones.

Collaborating institutions collected whole blood in K2EDTA tubes following their own protocols. For TCRbeta analysis, collaborator samples were shipped as frozen whole blood, as isolated PBMCs, or as DNA extracted from either sample type. Results the study describes overall, beyond this receptor: The quantity of clinical and demographic metadata differed by source and by participant and was supplied without curation.

A note on this clone: It has no known antigen specificity. It has no much larger one-base neighbor in the sample; base qualities were not kept.

Trimming at the junction amounts to 0 bases on V and 5 bases on J, and the germline ends lie 11 bases apart. The cysteine opens and the phenylalanine closes a CDR3 of 15 amino acids. The sequence is cut down to CDR3 DNA, 45 bases in frame from base 1. For CDR1 and CDR2, the germline V gene lists SGHRS and YFSETQ. The chain links TRBV5-1 with TRBJ2-2; the D gene is possibly TRBD2, with 5 bases matching. The sequence was collected from a woman aged 55-69 years with active or convalescent COVID-19. The sample taken for sequencing was peripheral blood. The encoded CDR3 is CASSLDGRGTGELFF. The nucleotide sequence reads TGCGCCAGCAGCTTGGATGGCCGAGGGACCGGGGAGCTGTTTTTT.